One sample yielded the 11 T cell receptor beta chains listed below, sequenced in a study of T cell repertoires in cytomegalovirus infection. For these receptors, no antigen is known. MiXCR, run by TCRdb on the reads, gives a single entry per CDR3 protein. The data contain hundreds of thousands of distinct CDR3 sequences, roughly a third of them seen just once; the ten biggest clones take up 15% to 20%. The sample was cultured PBMCs, taken from culture after CMV antigen stimulation. Source of these receptors: a human donor in good health (CMV status not recorded). Some clones in this sample may be carry-over from other donors' samples.

The chain recombines TRBV7-2 with TRBJ2-5; D may match TRBD1 or TRBD2 (6 bases each). The CDR3 runs 14 residues. Germline lookup yields CDR1 SGHTA and CDR2 FQGNSA. Trimming shortened V by 5 bases and J by 4 bases, and 14 bases separated the two germline ends. CDR3 amino acids: CASSLGGKGETQYF. CDR3 in DNA: TGTGCCAGCAGCCTAGGGGGGAAGGGAGAGACCCAGTACTTC.

The rearrangement uses TRBV7-9 and TRBJ2-2; tentative D call: TRBD1 (5 bases). With 4 bases removed from V and 3 bases from J, the gap between germline ends came to 12 bases. The length of the CDR3 is 15 residues. Looked up from germline, CDR1 is SEHNR and CDR2 is FQNEAQ (reference sequence). In DNA form, the CDR3 reads TGTGCCAGCAGCTACATAGACAGAGACACCGGGGAGCTGTTTTTT. Its protein product is CASSYIDRDTGELFF.

V gene TRBV15 combines with J gene TRBJ1-2; D call uncertain. V lost 1 base and J 7 bases, leaving 7 bases between the germline ends. The CDR3 loop spans 12 amino acids. In germline, CDR1 is LNHNV, CDR2 YYDKDF (reference sequence). The CDR3 sequence is CATSRAGSGYTF. The CDR3 DNA reads as TGTGCCACCAGCAGAGCGGGAAGTGGCTACACCTTC.

At least ten counts were recorded for this clonotype. The chain carries TRBV7-2 and TRBJ2-7; D gene uncertain. Trimming shortened V by 4 bases and J by 2 bases, and 15 bases separated the two germline ends. The length of the CDR3 is 15 residues. Germline-derived CDR1 and CDR2 are SGHTA and FQGNSA. The DNA for the CDR3 is TGTGCCAGCAGCTCCTACAGTAATGGGGCCTACGAGCAGTACTTC. Translating gives CASSSYSNGAYEQYF.

This clonotype was recorded only once. CDR3 protein: CASSFGRVGNEQFF. As DNA, the CDR3 is TGTGCCAGCAGTTTCGGACGCGTCGGCAATGAGCAGTTCTTC. The V call is TRBV28, the J call TRBJ2-1; no reliable D call. CDR1 and CDR2 (germline): MDHEN, SYDVKM. The CDR3 runs 14 residues. Trimming stripped 3 bases from V and 6 bases from J, with 12 bases between.

This clonotype was recorded a few times. The rearrangement uses TRBV11-2 and TRBJ2-1; 10 bases are shared with TRBD2. From germline, CDR1 is SGHAT and CDR2 FQNNGV. Trimming took 5 bases from V and 5 from J; bases not matched to a gene: 9. This CDR3 region has 16 residues. This chain's CDR3 is CASSAEGLAENNEQFF. In nucleotides, the CDR3 is TGTGCCAGCAGCGCGGAAGGACTAGCGGAAAACAATGAGCAGTTCTTC. The full variable domain, its missing parts supplied by reference TRBV11-2 and TRBJ2-1, is EAGVAQSPRYKIIEKRQSVAFWCNPISGHATLYWYQQILGQGPKLLIQFQNNGVVDDSQLPKDRFSAERLKGVDSTLKIQPAKLEDSAVYLCASSAEGLAENNEQFFGPGTRLTVL.

This clonotype has only a few counts. The rearrangement uses TRBV5-4 and TRBJ2-1; the D gene is possibly TRBD2 (6 bases). Germline V gives CDR1 SGHNT, CDR2 YYREEE (reference sequence). V lost 4 bases and J lost 7, with 15 bases in between. The length of the CDR3 is 14 residues. The chain's CDR3 is CASSGGTDENEQFF. CDR3 nucleotides: TGTGCCAGCAGCGGAGGGACCGACGAGAATGAGCAGTTCTTC.

A few counts support this clonotype. This sequence joins TRBV19 and TRBJ1-2; D is unclear. The germline gives CDR1 LNHDA, CDR2 SQIVND (reference sequence). V was cut by 3 bases and J by 7 bases, with 18 bases left in between. The CDR3 totals 15 residues. As DNA, the CDR3 is TGTGCCAGTAGTATTACGAGAATTGCGGATGCTGGCTACACCTTC. Protein: CASSITRIADAGYTF.

This clonotype showed up just a few times. This chain uses TRBV11-1 with TRBJ2-2; 11 positions agree with TRBD1. With 3 bases clipped from V and 8 bases from J, the junction kept 5 bases outside the gene matches. Looked up from germline, CDR1 is SGHAT and CDR2 is FQDESV (reference sequence). This CDR3 comprises 15 residues. The CDR3 DNA sequence: TGTGCCAGCAGCTTCGGACAGGGGGCATCGGGGGAGCTGTTTTTT. It specifies CASSFGQGASGELFF.

This sequence joins TRBV7-6 and TRBJ1-1; 7 nucleotides agree with TRBD1. From germline, CDR1 is SGHVS and CDR2 FNYEAQ. The ends lost 5 bases at V and 1 base at J; junction bases unmatched: 4. The CDR3 has 14 residues. The CDR3 reads CASSGTAPNTEAFF. In DNA form, the CDR3 reads TGTGCCAGCAGCGGGACAGCCCCGAACACTGAAGCTTTCTTT.

This clonotype was picked up one time. This may come from a read error, since a much larger clone is one base off. The genes are TRBV6-2 or TRBV6-3 and TRBJ2-7; D uncertain. The V end was cut by 2 bases, the J end by 0 bases, with 2 bases between. CDR3 size: 12 residues. Germline V CDR1 and CDR2: MNHEY, SVGEGT. CDR3 sequence reads: CASSYISYEQYF. DNA for the CDR3: TGTGCCAGCAGTTACATCTCCTACGAGCAGTACTTC.